These T cell receptor beta chains were read from a single sample in a study of T cells after yellow fever vaccination. TCRdb recomputed calls from the 5' RACE reads with MiXCR, one row per CDR3 protein. The sample shows 250,000 or so distinct CDR3 sequences, roughly 6.8% of them seen only once. The sample was CD4+ T cells sorted from PBMCs, taken on the day of the yellow fever booster vaccination. Receptors were obtained from a man aged 25-45 years who received the YFV17D yellow fever vaccine. CDR3s include the opening cysteine and the closing phenylalanine or tryptophan. Each record gives: J gene, V gene, CDR3 protein.

j_gene: TRBJ2-7
v_gene: TRBV23-1
CDR3aa: CASSHPRLAGAILEQYF

j_gene: TRBJ1-5
v_gene: TRBV6-1
CDR3aa: CASSGRTGEGSNQPQHF

j_gene: TRBJ1-3
v_gene: TRBV6-2/TRBV6-3
CDR3aa: CACGGWSSGNTIYF

j_gene: TRBJ2-7
v_gene: TRBV9
CDR3aa: CASSVDLNSEQYF

j_gene: TRBJ2-5
v_gene: TRBV7-2
CDR3aa: CASSLQKETQYF

j_gene: TRBJ2-7
v_gene: TRBV20-1
CDR3aa: CSANSGRGSLDEQYF

j_gene: TRBJ2-1
v_gene: TRBV20-1
CDR3aa: CSARWLAANNEQFF

j_gene: TRBJ2-1
v_gene: TRBV12-3/TRBV12-4
CDR3aa: CASSPPVTSGRREQFF

j_gene: TRBJ2-1
v_gene: TRBV7-9
CDR3aa: CASSLRGRHLGYEQFF

j_gene: TRBJ2-5
v_gene: TRBV4-3
CDR3aa: CASSQEVHVGGPLETQYF

j_gene: TRBJ2-7
v_gene: TRBV20-1
CDR3aa: CSATGGTGGSYEQYF

j_gene: TRBJ2-3
v_gene: TRBV5-4
CDR3aa: CASSWTGTTDTQYF

j_gene: TRBJ2-3
v_gene: TRBV7-2
CDR3aa: CASSLASGITDTQYF

j_gene: TRBJ2-2
v_gene: TRBV5-1
CDR3aa: CASSLVTDQNTGELFF

j_gene: TRBJ2-4
v_gene: TRBV15
CDR3aa: CATSTLVNIQYF

j_gene: TRBJ2-7
v_gene: TRBV20-1
CDR3aa: CSPGPRSDEQYF